Each of the 13 T cell receptor beta chains below was sequenced from the same sample in a study of cytomegalovirus exposure and HLA in healthy donors. The primer mix had 60 Vbeta and 13 Jbeta primers. TCRdb's table, derived via immunoSEQ multiplex PCR, lists solely in-frame clones and lacks some. Of about 140,000 clones listed, more than 55% are singletons. Sequences were obtained from PBMCs. Receptors originate from a woman aged 55-69 years in good health and CMV-seronegative.

The sample holds a few counts of this clone. V is TRBV7-3 and J is TRBJ2-1; 7 nucleotides match TRBD2. V was pared by 5 bases and J by 4 bases, with 8 bases of the junction left unmatched. This CDR3 region has 15 residues. Germline V gene sequence: CDR1 SGHTA, CDR2 FQGTGA. CDR3 in DNA: TGTGCCAGCAGCCTCACCGGGACTACTTACAATGAGCAGTTCTTC. Encoded protein: CASSLTGTTYNEQFF.

The chain couples TRBV5-1 to TRBJ2-5; D perhaps matches TRBD2 (6 bases). This CDR3 is built from 13 residues. Trimming pared 2 bases from V and 7 bases from J, leaving 12 bases between. Germline assignment: CDR1 SGHRS and CDR2 YFSETQ. The CDR3 DNA follows: TGCGCCAGCAGCTTCGGGGGAATGGTGACCCAGTACTTC. Translating gives CASSFGGMVTQYF. The complete variable domain, with remaining parts taken from reference TRBV5-1 and TRBJ2-5, reads KAGVTQTPRYLIKTRGQQVTLSCSPISGHRSVSWYQQTPGQGLQFLFEYFSETQRNKGNFPGRFSGRQFSNSRSEMNVSTLELGDSALYLCASSFGGMVTQYFGPGTRLLVL.

This clone is categorized as hyperexpanded. This specimen includes other DNA sequences encoding the same CDR3. CDR3 sequence reads: CASRAGTYEQYF. Here the CDR3 DNA reads TGTGCCAGCCGAGCGGGGACCTACGAGCAGTACTTC. V is TRBV27 and J is TRBJ2-7; 7 bases align to TRBD2. With V trimmed by 8 bases and J by 2 bases, 3 bases remained unmatched. CDR3 size: 12 residues. The germline gives CDR1 MNHEY, CDR2 SMNVEV (reference sequence).

The chain employs TRBV7-7 and TRBJ2-2, with 12 nucleotides matching TRBD1. The length of the CDR3 is 17 residues. The V segment lost 5 bases and the J segment 7 bases; nucleotides outside the gene matches: 11. Germline CDR1 reads SSHAT; CDR2 reads FNYEAQ (reference sequence). CDR3 coding DNA: TGTGCCAGCAGCCGCGGGACAGGGGGCGCCTGGGTCGGGGAGCTGTTTTTT. Encoded protein: CASSRGTGGAWVGELFF.

The rearrangement joins TRBV4-2 to TRBJ2-1; 8 nucleotides agree with TRBD2. Germline CDR1 is LGHNA and CDR2 is YNFKEQ. The CDR3 spans 16 residues. V trimming: 4 bases; J trimming: 9 bases; junction bases outside the gene matches: 14. The CDR3: CASSPEQAGGGLEQFF. CDR3 coding DNA: TGTGCCAGCAGCCCGGAGCAGGCGGGAGGCGGTCTTGAGCAGTTCTTC.

The CDR3 bases are TGTGCCAGTAGGAAAGACAGGGACACTGAAGCTTTCTTT. Its translation: CASRKDRDTEAFF. The rearrangement links TRBV19 to TRBJ1-1; TRBD1 aligns across 7 bases. The CDR3 runs 13 residues. V dropped 6 bases and J dropped 3; count of bases not matched to a gene: 4. Germline loops: CDR1 LNHDA, CDR2 SQIVND (reference sequence).

The rearrangement links TRBV28 to TRBJ1-5, with 8 nucleotides matching TRBD1. The germline V gene has CDR1 MDHEN and CDR2 SYDVKM. V trimming: 3 bases; J trimming: 6 bases; junction bases outside the gene matches: 7. This CDR3 is 15 amino acids long. The CDR3 coding sequence is TGTGCCAGCAGTTTTGTCTCAGGGGGCGGTCAGCCCCAGCATTTT. It encodes CASSFVSGGGQPQHF.

This clone showed up just once. The chain combines TRBV28 with TRBJ2-5, with 11 bases identical to TRBD2. The CDR3 has 13 residues. The germline gives CDR1 MDHEN, CDR2 SYDVKM. V lost 10 bases to trimming and J lost 9 bases; unmatched junction nucleotides: 10. CDR3 DNA sequence: TGTGCCACCCGACTAGCGGGGACCCAGGCCCAGTACTTC. The encoded protein is CATRLAGTQAQYF.

This chain uses TRBV7-2 with TRBJ2-5; TRBD1 agrees at 7 bases. J lost 6 bases, V lost 5 bases, and 9 bases had no gene match. The CDR3 runs 14 residues. CDR1 SGHTA and CDR2 FQGNSA come from the germline V gene. CDR3 sequence reads: CASSPSRGWKTQYF. CDR3 in DNA: TGTGCCAGCAGCCCCTCCAGGGGGTGGAAGACCCAGTACTTC.

This clone was detected only once. This chain connects TRBV7-2 to TRBJ1-4, with D perhaps matching TRBD1 (5 bases). CDR3 length: 15 amino acids. Trimming removed 1 base from V and 5 bases from J, with 11 bases in between. Germline CDR1 is SGHTA and CDR2 is FQGNSA. The CDR3 DNA is TGTGCCAGCAGCTTAGAGTGGGGGGGGAATGAAAAACTGTTTTTT. Protein sequence: CASSLEWGGNEKLFF.

This rearrangement joins TRBV19 to TRBJ1-1, with TRBD1 identical over 7 bases. Germline-derived CDR1 and CDR2 are LNHDA and SQIVND (reference sequence). V gave up 7 bases and J gave up 5 bases; unmatched junction bases: 7. The CDR3 spans 13 residues. This chain's CDR3 is CASTLQGWTEAFF. Written as DNA, the CDR3 is TGTGCCAGTACCCTACAGGGGTGGACTGAAGCTTTCTTT.

The gene calls are TRBV5-8 and TRBJ2-3; D is perhaps TRBD1 (6 bases). This CDR3 contains 16 residues. V lost 4 bases, J lost 2 bases, and 17 bases lay in between. Germline-derived CDR1 and CDR2 are SGHTS and YDEGEE. In DNA form, the CDR3 reads TGTGCCAGCAGCCTGCCACAGGGTGGGTACACAGATACGCAGTATTTT. Translation gives CASSLPQGGYTDTQYF.

V and J are TRBV6-5 and TRBJ1-6, with no clear D. The CDR3 has 15 amino acids. The V gene lost 1 base and the J gene lost 0 bases, with 4 bases spanning the gap. Per germline, CDR1 MNHEY and CDR2 SVGAGI. The CDR3 coding sequence is TGTGCCAGCAGTTACTTCAGCTCCTATAATTCACCCCTCCACTTT. It encodes CASSYFSSYNSPLHF.